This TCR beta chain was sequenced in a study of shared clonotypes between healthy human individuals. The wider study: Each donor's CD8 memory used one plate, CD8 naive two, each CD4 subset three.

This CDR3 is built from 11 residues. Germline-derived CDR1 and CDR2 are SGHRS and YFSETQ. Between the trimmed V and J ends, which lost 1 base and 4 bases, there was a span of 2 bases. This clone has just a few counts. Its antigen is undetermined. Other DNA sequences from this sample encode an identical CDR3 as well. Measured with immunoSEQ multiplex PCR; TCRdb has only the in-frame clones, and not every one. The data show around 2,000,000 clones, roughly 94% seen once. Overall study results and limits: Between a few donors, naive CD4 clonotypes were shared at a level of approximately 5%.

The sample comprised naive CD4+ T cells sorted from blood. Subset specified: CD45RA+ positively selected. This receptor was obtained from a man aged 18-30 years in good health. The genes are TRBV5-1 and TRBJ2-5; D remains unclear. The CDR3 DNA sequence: TGCGCCAGCAGCTTGAGAGAGACCCAGTACTTC. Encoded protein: CASSLRETQYF.